Reported below is one TCR beta chain. Its antigen remains unidentified. The germline V gene encodes CDR1 MNHEY and CDR2 SVGAGI. J gave up 2 bases and V 5 bases, and 4 bases lay outside the gene matches. The CDR3 is 15 residues long. These data are taken from a study of cytomegalovirus exposure and HLA in healthy donors. General study points: Further analysis, carried out later, found HLA-associated TCR beta chains more clonally expanded than equally common other chains. Owing to their indistinguishability, certain V segments, notably TRBV6-2 and TRBV6-3, were excluded.

PCR amplification relied on 60 Vbeta primers (plus 13 Jbeta primers). Some clones are missing from TCRdb's copy, which holds only in-frame ones; the method was immunoSEQ multiplex PCR. The sample carries some 90,000 clones, about two thirds recorded once. The source of this sequence is a man aged 50-59 years in good health and CMV-seronegative. The V gene is TRBV6-5, the J gene TRBJ1-4, with 8 bases matching TRBD1. Sequencing was done on a sample of PBMCs. CDR3 bases: TGTGCCAGCAGTGGGCAGGGGGCCACTAATGAAAAACTGTTTTTT. Translation: CASSGQGATNEKLFF.